The entry that follows covers one T cell receptor (beta chain) sequence. V lost 0 bases to trimming and J lost 7 bases; unmatched junction nucleotides: 7. The CDR3 is 16 amino acids. Germline CDR1 and CDR2: SGDLS and YYNGEE. This entry is derived from a study of T cell responses to AZD1222 COVID-19 vaccine. Sequencing was performed with immunoSEQ multiplex PCR; in TCRdb, only in-frame clones are kept and a portion is missing. The sample shows 80,000 or so clones, 90% to 95% of them seen only once. The chain recombines TRBV9 with TRBJ1-6; 7 nucleotides agree with TRBD1. The sequenced sample was peripheral blood, obtained on day 0 of MenACWY control vaccination. The sequence came from an adult in good health. The DNA for the CDR3 is TGTGCCAGCAGCGTAGGCCCGGGACAGAGAAATTCACCCCTCCACTTT. The encoded protein is CASSVGPGQRNSPLHF.